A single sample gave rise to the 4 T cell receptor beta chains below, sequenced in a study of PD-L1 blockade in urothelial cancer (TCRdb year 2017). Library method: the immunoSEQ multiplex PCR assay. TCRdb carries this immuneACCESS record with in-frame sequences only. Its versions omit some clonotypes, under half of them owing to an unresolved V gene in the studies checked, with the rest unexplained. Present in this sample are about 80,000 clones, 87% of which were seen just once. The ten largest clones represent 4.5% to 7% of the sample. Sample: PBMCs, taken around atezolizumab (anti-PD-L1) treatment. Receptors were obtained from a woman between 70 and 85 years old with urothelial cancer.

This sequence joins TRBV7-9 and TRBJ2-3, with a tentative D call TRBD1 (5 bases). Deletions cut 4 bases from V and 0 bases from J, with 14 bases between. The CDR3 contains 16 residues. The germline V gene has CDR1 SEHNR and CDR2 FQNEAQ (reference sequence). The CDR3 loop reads CASSSRVQGSTDTQYF. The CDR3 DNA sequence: TGTGCCAGCAGCTCCAGGGTCCAGGGCAGCACAGATACGCAGTATTTT.

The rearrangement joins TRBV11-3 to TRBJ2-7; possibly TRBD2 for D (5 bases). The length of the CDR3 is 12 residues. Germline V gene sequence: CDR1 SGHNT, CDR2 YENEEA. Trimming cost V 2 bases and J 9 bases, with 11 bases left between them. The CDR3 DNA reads TGTGCCAGCAGCTTACTTGAGGGTCCGCAGTACTTC. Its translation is CASSLLEGPQYF. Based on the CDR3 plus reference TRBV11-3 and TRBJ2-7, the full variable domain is EAGVVQSPRYKIIEKKQPVAFWCNPISGHNTLYWYLQNLGQGPELLIRYENEEAVDDSQLPKDRFSAERLKGVDSTLKIQPAELGDSAVYLCASSLLEGPQYFGPGTRLTVT.

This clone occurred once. This CDR3 reads CASSPAGREGETQYF. The DNA of the CDR3 is TGCGCCAGCAGCCCCGCCGGTAGGGAGGGAGAGACCCAGTACTTC. V is TRBV5-1 and J is TRBJ2-5; 7 bases are shared with TRBD2. CDR1 is SGHRS and CDR2 is YFSETQ in the germline V gene. After removal of 4 bases from V and 4 bases from J, the junction contained 10 bases not matched to a gene. The CDR3 has 15 amino acids.

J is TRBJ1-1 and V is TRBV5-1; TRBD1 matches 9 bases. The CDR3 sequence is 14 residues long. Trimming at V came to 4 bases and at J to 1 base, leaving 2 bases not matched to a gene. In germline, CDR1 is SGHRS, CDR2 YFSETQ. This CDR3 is CASSKDRGNTEAFF. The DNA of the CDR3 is TGCGCCAGCAGCAAGGACAGGGGGAACACTGAAGCTTTCTTT.